The 32 T cell receptor beta chains reported below all come from one sample, sequenced in a study of esophageal squamous cell carcinoma under preoperative chemotherapy. As to time point: before preoperative PTX-NDP chemotherapy. TCRdb independently ran MiXCR on the PCR reads; one entry per CDR3 protein. The data show about 15,000 distinct CDR3 sequences, about three fifths seen once. The sample was acquired from a patient given preoperative chemotherapy. These receptors all stem from a human donor with esophageal squamous cell carcinoma. The donor label of this sample is uncertain.

This clonotype showed up many times. The genes are TRBV6-1 and TRBJ2-5; 7 bases are a match to TRBD2. The CDR3 covers 14 residues. V was clipped by 5 bases and J by 2 bases; unmatched bases: 5. CDR1 is MNHNS, CDR2 SASEGT, per germline. DNA of the CDR3: TGTGCCAGCAGTACGGCCGGGGGGCAAGAGACCCAGTACTTC. The encoded protein is CASSTAGGQETQYF.

The chain links TRBV12-3 or TRBV12-4 to TRBJ1-2; D not certain. Trimming pared 2 bases from V and 8 bases from J, leaving 12 bases between. The CDR3 loop spans 13 amino acids. CDR3 residues: CASSLLGIGGYTF. The CDR3 DNA is TGTGCCAGCAGTTTATTGGGGATAGGGGGCTACACCTTC.

This chain links TRBV6-5 with TRBJ2-5; tentatively, D is TRBD2 (7 bases). Deletions cut 9 bases from V and 11 bases from J, with 28 bases between. Germline values: CDR1 MNHEY, CDR2 SVGAGI. This CDR3 is built from 15 residues. The CDR3, as DNA: TGTGCCAGGGGTTACTGGGAGGGGGACCAAGATACGCAGTACTTC. This sequence encodes CARGYWEGDQDTQYF.

Remarks on this clonotype: An end of the junction differs from the germline gene, which may be a read error. The chain combines TRBV7-2 with TRBJ2-1, with 9 bases that match TRBD2. The CDR3 has 14 residues. CDR1 is SGHTA and CDR2 is FQGNSA in the germline V gene. CDR3 DNA: TGTGCCAGCAACTTAGCGGGAGCTTACAATGAGCAGTTCTTC. Protein product: CASNLAGAYNEQFF.

The genes are TRBV6-5 and TRBJ2-5; D is possibly TRBD1 (5 bases). The CDR3 is 15 residues long. Per germline, CDR1 MNHEY and CDR2 SVGAGI. Trimming stripped 0 bases from V and 4 bases from J, with 12 bases between. CDR3 sequence (DNA): TGTGCCAGCAGTTACTCTCGCTCGCAGGGAGAGACCCAGTACTTC. It encodes CASSYSRSQGETQYF.

V and J are TRBV6-1 and TRBJ2-1; 9 positions match TRBD1. This CDR3 comprises 15 residues. V lost 4 bases to trimming and J lost 3 bases; unmatched junction nucleotides: 4. In germline, CDR1 is MNHNS, CDR2 SASEGT. The CDR3 is CASSVADRGYNEQFF. The CDR3 DNA follows: TGTGCCAGCAGTGTAGCGGACAGGGGCTACAATGAGCAGTTCTTC.

Only a few counts were recorded for this clonotype. The chain uses TRBV27 and TRBJ1-6; D remains unclear. The length of the CDR3 is 13 residues. V shed 3 bases and J shed 7 bases, with 7 bases lying between them. Germline CDR1 is MNHEY and CDR2 is SMNVEV (reference sequence). In nucleotides, the CDR3 is TGTGCCAGCAGTTTGGGTAGAAATTCACCCCTCCACTTT. This translates into CASSLGRNSPLHF.

The chain joins TRBV12-3 or TRBV12-4 to TRBJ2-3; TRBD1 matches 11 bases. Losses at the gene ends were 5 bases for V and 1 base for J; bases not matched to a gene: 8. This CDR3 has 17 residues. The CDR3 loop reads CASSLGQGAGGTDTQYF. The CDR3 DNA follows: TGTGCCAGCAGTCTAGGACAGGGGGCAGGTGGCACAGATACGCAGTATTTT.

Many counts were recorded for this clonotype. The V and J genes are TRBV7-2 and TRBJ2-1; tentative D call: TRBD1 (5 bases). The assigned J gene may be wrong: the sequence end matches TRBJ2-7 better. Germline V CDR1 and CDR2: SGHTA, FQGNSA. The CDR3 has 15 residues. CDR3 in DNA: TGTGCCAGCAGCCCTTTGTATGGGGCCTACAATGAGCAGTACTTC. The encoded protein is CASSPLYGAYNEQYF.

As to this clonotype: One end of the junction fails to match germline, which may point to a read error. The chain links TRBV6-4 to TRBJ2-3, with D perhaps TRBD2 (7 bases). Germline values: CDR1 MRHNA, CDR2 SNTAGT. The CDR3 covers 15 residues. The CDR3 sequence: CARGLGGGAGETQYF. CDR3 nucleotides: TGTGCCAGGGGGCTTGGGGGGGGGGCCGGAGAGACGCAGTACTTT.

This clonotype is medium-sized by share. The chain carries TRBV7-2 and TRBJ2-1; no definite D call. The germline V gene encodes CDR1 SGHTA and CDR2 FQGNSA. The CDR3 loop spans 11 amino acids. V was trimmed by 1 base and J by 12 bases, leaving 7 bases between them. CDR3 in DNA: TGTGCCAGCAGCTTAGGGTGGGGGCAGTTCTTC. Translating gives CASSLGWGQFF.

Note on this clonotype: The germline gene is not matched at one end of the junction; a read error may be the cause. The rearrangement joins TRBV10-3 to TRBJ2-2; D is uncertain. Per the germline V gene, CDR1 is ENHRY and CDR2 is SYGVKD. The CDR3 contains 15 residues. CDR3 sequence reads: CAMGYPAESTDTLYF. The CDR3, as DNA: TGTGCCATGGGCTACCCAGCCGAGAGCACAGATACGCTGTATTTT.

This clonotype has a single count. The rearrangement joins TRBV6-1 to TRBJ2-1; D assignment may be TRBD1 or TRBD2 (5 bases each). The J call may be faulty, since TRBJ2-7 better matches the DNA end. The CDR3 runs 14 residues. Germline V lookup: CDR1 MNHNS, CDR2 SASEGT. The CDR3 DNA follows: TGTGCCAGCCGTGGGGGTCGGGGCCCAGAGACGCAGTACTTC. Amino acids: CASRGGRGPETQYF.

Comment on this clonotype: A much larger clone differs by one base, so this may be a read error. Since no conserved phenylalanine or tryptophan closes the CDR3, a read error is the likely cause. The chain has TRBV7-2 and TRBJ2-1, with a possible D match to TRBD1 (5 bases). The V end was cut by 5 bases, the J end by 4 bases, with 9 bases between. The CDR3 spans 13 residues. Germline-derived CDR1 and CDR2 are SGHTA and FQGNSA. The CDR3 sequence is CASSRPGYNEQFL. CDR3 coding DNA: TGTGCCAGCAGCCGACCAGGGTACAATGAGCAGTTCTTA.

The count of this clonotype is one. An end of the junction differs from the germline gene, which may be a read error. The rearrangement links TRBV6-1 to TRBJ2-3, with TRBD2 matching 7 bases. The CDR3 runs to 14 residues. Looked up from germline, CDR1 is MNHNS and CDR2 is SASEGT. CDR3 amino acids: CAGSGRGVTETQYF. CDR3 DNA sequence: TGTGCGGGCAGTGGGAGGGGAGTCACAGAGACGCAGTATTTC.

V and J are TRBV12-3 or TRBV12-4 and TRBJ2-3; weak D call: TRBD2 (7 bases). This CDR3 has 15 amino acids. The V and J ends lost 5 bases and 7 bases respectively, with 19 bases between them. The CDR3 sequence: CASSRGRGGKNTQYF. The CDR3 coding sequence is TGTGCCAGCAGTAGGGGGAGGGGGGGCAAAAATACGCAGTATTTT.

Points on this clonotype: Compared with germline, one end of the junction differs, possibly owing to a read error. The chain carries TRBV7-2 and TRBJ2-3, with 7 positions matching TRBD2. The CDR3 totals 16 residues. Germline CDR1 reads SGHTA; CDR2 reads FQGNSA. DNA for the CDR3: TGTGCCAGCAGCGCACGGGGGGTGGGAGGCAAAAATACGCAGTATTTC. Protein: CASSARGVGGKNTQYF. Drawing the rest from reference TRBV7-2 and TRBJ2-3, the complete variable domain is GAGVSQSPSNKVTEKGKDVELRCDPISGHTALYWYRQSLGQGLEFLIYFQGNSAPDKSGLPSDRFSAERTGGSVSTLTIQRTQQEDSAVYLCASSARGVGGKNTQYFGPGTRLTVL.

The chain employs TRBV6-2 or TRBV6-3 and TRBJ2-5; the D gene is possibly TRBD2 (6 bases). This CDR3 is built from 14 residues. Trimming shortened V by 4 bases and J by 1 base, and 10 bases separated the two germline ends. Per the germline V gene, CDR1 is MNHEY and CDR2 is SVGEGT. The CDR3 sequence is CASSSYSGQETQYF. The DNA for the CDR3 is TGTGCCAGCAGTTCCTATAGCGGCCAAGAGACCCAGTACTTC.

Only a few counts were recorded for this clonotype. This rearrangement joins TRBV6-1 to TRBJ2-4; 10 bases line up with TRBD2. The last part of the DNA fits TRBJ2-7 better; the J call may be wrong. The germline gives CDR1 MNHNS, CDR2 SASEGT. The CDR3 has 12 residues. The CDR3 DNA reads TGTGCCAGCGAGCGGGAGGGGTACGAGCAGTACTTC. Protein sequence: CASEREGYEQYF.

Ten or more counts support this clonotype. V gene TRBV6-1 combines with J gene TRBJ2-7; the match to TRBD1 covers 8 bases. V shed 4 bases and J 0 bases; nucleotides not matched to a gene: 2. CDR3 length: 14 residues. Germline CDR1 and CDR2: MNHNS and SASEGT. The CDR3 loop reads CASSVQGASYEQYF. The CDR3, as DNA: TGTGCCAGCAGTGTTCAGGGGGCCTCCTACGAGCAGTACTTC.

The sample holds many counts of this clonotype. The J gene is TRBJ1-5, the V gene TRBV11-3; the match to TRBD1 covers 9 bases. V lost 2 bases, J lost 6 bases, and 8 bases stayed unmatched. Germline V gene lookup returns CDR1 SGHNT and CDR2 YENEEA. This CDR3 is 16 amino acids long. In nucleotides, the CDR3 is TGTGCCAGCAGCTTACATTGGGGACAGGGAGGTCAGCCCCAGCATTTT. It codes for CASSLHWGQGGQPQHF.

Details on this clonotype: A read error may account for a junction end that differs from germline. The chain carries TRBV6-1 and TRBJ2-3; weak D call: TRBD1 (5 bases). The CDR3 spans 16 residues. The germline CDR1 and CDR2 sequences are MNHNS and SASEGT. The CDR3: CASSEGIQEAQETQFF. CDR3 DNA sequence: TGTGCCAGCAGTGAAGGTATACAGGAAGCCCAAGAGACCCAGTTTTTT.

This clonotype occurred many times. J is TRBJ1-1 and V is TRBV6-5; a weak D match, TRBD1 (6 bases). Trimming took 3 bases from V and 12 from J, leaving 23 bases between them. The CDR3 has 15 residues. Germline V lookup: CDR1 MNHEY, CDR2 SVGAGI. For the CDR3, the DNA is TGTGCCAGCAGTTATACAGGGAAAGAAGCCCTCGATACTTTCTTT. Its protein is CASSYTGKEALDTFF.

Regarding this clonotype: Mismatch with germline at one junction end may stem from a read error. The V call is TRBV6-1, the J call TRBJ2-4, with 7 bases matching TRBD2. Germline V gene lookup returns CDR1 MNHNS and CDR2 SASEGT. The CDR3 loop spans 16 amino acids. DNA of the CDR3: TGTGCCAGCCGACCCCTGGGGGGGAGAGCCAAAGACATGCAGTACTTC. This sequence encodes CASRPLGGRAKDMQYF.

In this sample, this clonotype turned up once. J is TRBJ1-1 and V is TRBV12-3 or TRBV12-4, with D perhaps TRBD1 (6 bases). The CDR3 runs to 18 residues. V dropped 6 bases and J dropped 3 bases, with 26 bases sitting between them. This chain's CDR3 is CASSRSAGASALDTEAFF. CDR3 nucleotides: TGTGCCAGCAGCCGAAGTGCGGGGGCGAGCGCTTTGGACACTGAAGCTTTCTTT.

This clonotype has a handful of counts. V and J are TRBV7-2 and TRBJ2-3; D is ambiguous. Looked up from germline, CDR1 is SGHTA and CDR2 is FQGNSA. Trimming removed 0 bases at V and 9 bases at J, with 7 bases between. The CDR3 length is 12 residues. The CDR3 reads CASSLAGVTQYF. The CDR3 nucleotides are TGTGCCAGCAGCTTAGCAGGAGTAACGCAGTATTTT.

This clonotype has just a few counts. The rearrangement links TRBV6-5 to TRBJ1-2, with 8 bases that match TRBD1. The CDR3 runs to 17 residues. Germline values: CDR1 MNHEY, CDR2 SVGAGI. The J segment lost 2 bases and the V segment lost 1 base, leaving 9 bases of the junction unmatched. The CDR3 region has the DNA TGTGCCAGCAGTTACTTGGTGCCGGGACAGGCGAACTATGGCTACACCTTC. This encodes CASSYLVPGQANYGYTF.

V is TRBV6-5 and J is TRBJ2-3; D might be TRBD1 (5 bases). The end of the DNA fits TRBJ2-7 better, so the J call may be wrong. CDR3 size: 16 residues. Germline values: CDR1 MNHEY, CDR2 SVGAGI. The CDR3 DNA sequence: TGTGCCAGCAGTTACTCGAGGACAACCCTCCGGGTTGAGCAGTACTTC. Translating gives CASSYSRTTLRVEQYF.

This clonotype came up many times. The J gene is TRBJ2-3, the V gene TRBV10-3, with D possibly TRBD2 on 7 matching bases. Germline V lookup: CDR1 ENHRY, CDR2 SYGVKD. The CDR3 extends over 14 amino acids. CDR3 loop: CAGAGGGDKETQYF. The DNA of the CDR3 is TGTGCGGGCGCTGGGGGGGGGGACAAAGAGACGCAGTATTTT.

In its sample, this clonotype was seen once. An end of the junction does not agree with germline; a read error may underlie this. The chain's CDR3 is CASTGARARNTQYF. Here the CDR3 DNA reads TGTGCCAGCACGGGAGCGAGAGCCAGAAACACTCAGTACTTT. This chain connects TRBV6-1 to TRBJ2-3; TRBD2 is a possible D gene (6 bases). The length of the CDR3 is 14 residues. Germline V CDR1 and CDR2: MNHNS, SASEGT.

This clonotype was picked up a small number of times. This chain connects TRBV6-1 to TRBJ2-3; 7 positions agree with TRBD2. The J call is in doubt because the DNA end fits TRBJ2-5 better. CDR1 MNHNS and CDR2 SASEGT come from the germline V gene. The CDR3 has 16 residues. The CDR3 region is CASRGGGEGATETQYF. Written as DNA, the CDR3 is TGTGCCAGCAGGGGAGGTGGGGAGGGAGCCACAGAGACCCAGTACTTC.

This chain links TRBV6-1 with TRBJ2-3; tentatively, D is TRBD2 (5 bases). V was cut by 6 bases and J by 2 bases, with 12 bases left in between. The CDR3 runs to 14 residues. Germline assignment: CDR1 MNHNS and CDR2 SASEGT. CDR3 nucleotides: TGTGCCAGCAGGAGCGGAACCGACACAGATACGCAGTATTTT. It translates to CASRSGTDTDTQYF.